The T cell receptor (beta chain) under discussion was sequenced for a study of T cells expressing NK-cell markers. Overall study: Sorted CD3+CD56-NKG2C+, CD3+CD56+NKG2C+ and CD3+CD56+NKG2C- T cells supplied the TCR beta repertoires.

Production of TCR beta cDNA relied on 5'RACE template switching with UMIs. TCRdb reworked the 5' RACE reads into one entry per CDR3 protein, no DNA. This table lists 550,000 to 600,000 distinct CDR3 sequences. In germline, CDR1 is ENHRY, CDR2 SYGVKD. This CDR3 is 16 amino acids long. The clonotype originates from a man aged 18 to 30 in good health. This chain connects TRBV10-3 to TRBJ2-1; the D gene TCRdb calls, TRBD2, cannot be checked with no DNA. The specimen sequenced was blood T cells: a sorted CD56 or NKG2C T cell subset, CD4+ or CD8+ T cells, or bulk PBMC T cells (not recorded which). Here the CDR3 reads CAIGYPGLAGVFEQFF.